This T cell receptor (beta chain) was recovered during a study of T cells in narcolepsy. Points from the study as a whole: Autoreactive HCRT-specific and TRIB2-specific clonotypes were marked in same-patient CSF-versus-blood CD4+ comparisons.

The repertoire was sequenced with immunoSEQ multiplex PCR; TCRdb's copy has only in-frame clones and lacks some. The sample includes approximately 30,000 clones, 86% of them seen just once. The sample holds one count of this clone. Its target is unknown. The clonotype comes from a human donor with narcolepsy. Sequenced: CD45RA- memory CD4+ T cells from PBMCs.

The DNA of the CDR3 is TGTGCCAGCTCATCCCCTGGCGGGGGCGATTACAATGAGCAGTTCTTC. Protein product: CASSSPGGGDYNEQFF. The V gene is TRBV18, the J gene TRBJ2-1; a weak D match, TRBD2 (7 bases). Trimming pared 5 bases from V and 4 bases from J, leaving 18 bases between. Germline V lookup: CDR1 KGHSH, CDR2 LQKENI. The CDR3 spans 16 residues.